Shown below are 16 T cell receptor beta chains from a single sample sequenced in a study of blood T cell repertoires in COVID-19. Produced via immunoSEQ multiplex PCR; TCRdb's table is partial and in-frame only. The sample lists more than 100,000 clones, around 87% occurring once. Sequenced material: peripheral blood. All receptors derive from a woman between 65 and 79 years old with acute or convalescent COVID-19.

V and J are TRBV15 and TRBJ1-5; maybe TRBD1 (6 bases). Germline V gene sequence: CDR1 LNHNV, CDR2 YYDKDF (reference sequence). V was pared by 2 bases and J by 7 bases, with 6 bases between. This CDR3 has 12 residues. CDR3 in amino acids: CATSRQGQPQHF. DNA of the CDR3: TGTGCCACCAGCAGACAGGGGCAGCCCCAGCATTTT.

The chain links TRBV5-6 to TRBJ1-6, with D maybe TRBD1 (5 bases). The CDR3 has 15 amino acids. Trimming removed 2 bases at V and 9 bases at J, with 15 bases between. Germline loops: CDR1 SGHDT, CDR2 YYEEEE. The CDR3 reads CASSFRWQGSSPLHF. DNA for the CDR3: TGTGCCAGCAGCTTTCGTTGGCAGGGTAGTTCACCCCTCCACTTT.

Remarks on this clone: This CDR3 is also generated by other DNA sequences in the sample. The genes are TRBV3-1 (or the pseudogene TRBV3-2) and TRBJ1-5; TRBD1 agrees at 7 bases. This CDR3 is 13 amino acids long. Germline V CDR1 and CDR2: LGHDT, YNNKEL (reference sequence). J lost 4 bases, V lost 4 bases, and 1 base had no gene match. The CDR3 reads CASSPGGNQPQHF. For the CDR3, the DNA is TGTGCCAGCAGCCCAGGGGGGAATCAGCCCCAGCATTTT.

The chain combines TRBV7-8 with TRBJ1-1; unclear D gene. V dropped 3 bases and J dropped 1 base, with 9 bases sitting between them. Germline V gives CDR1 SGHVS, CDR2 FQNEAQ. The CDR3 runs 14 residues. In nucleotides, the CDR3 is TGTGCCAGCAGCTTTTCGGGTGGGAACACTGAAGCTTTCTTT. Amino acid sequence: CASSFSGGNTEAFF.

The chain is built from TRBV4-1 and TRBJ1-1; no clear D. This CDR3 comprises 15 residues. Trimming removed 0 bases from V and 4 bases from J, with 12 bases in between. The germline gives CDR1 MGHRA, CDR2 YSYEKL. CDR3 DNA sequence: TGCGCCAGCAGCCAAGAGAGGGCGGATTTCACTGAAGCTTTCTTT. This gives the protein CASSQERADFTEAFF.

V gene TRBV19 combines with J gene TRBJ1-6; 7 nucleotides agree with TRBD1. V trimming: 1 base; J trimming: 14 bases; junction bases outside the gene matches: 11. Germline CDR1 is LNHDA and CDR2 is SQIVND (reference sequence). The CDR3 is made up of 15 amino acids. The CDR3 nucleotides are TGTGCCAGTAGTATAGGGACAGGCCTAGGAACGACCCTCCACTTT. The encoded protein is CASSIGTGLGTTLHF.

This clone appeared a single time. V is TRBV9 and J is TRBJ2-3; D is unclear. Germline-derived CDR1 and CDR2 are SGDLS and YYNGEE. The CDR3 sequence is 13 residues long. Trimming shortened V by 0 bases and J by 5 bases, and 7 bases separated the two germline ends. The CDR3 DNA is TGTGCCAGCAGCGTAGGAGGTTTAGATACGCAGTATTTT. Amino acids: CASSVGGLDTQYF.

This clone has only one observation. The chain uses TRBV19 and TRBJ1-1; no definite D call. The CDR3 is made up of 14 amino acids. The germline gives CDR1 LNHDA, CDR2 SQIVND (reference sequence). Trimming stripped 3 bases from V and 4 bases from J, with 12 bases between. The CDR3 loop reads CASSMERSRTEAFF. The CDR3 region has the DNA TGTGCCAGTAGTATGGAGAGGTCCCGCACTGAAGCTTTCTTT.

This chain uses TRBV30 with TRBJ1-2, with TRBD1 identical over 8 bases. CDR1 is GTSNPN, CDR2 SVGIG, per germline (reference sequence). Trimming cost V 2 bases and J 2 bases; bases outside gene matches: 1. The CDR3 consists of 13 residues. This chain's CDR3 is CAWSTGGNYGYTF. The CDR3 nucleotides are TGTGCCTGGAGTACAGGGGGGAACTATGGCTACACCTTC.

The chain employs TRBV5-1 and TRBJ2-3; 13 bases map to TRBD2. The CDR3 is made up of 14 amino acids. Germline CDR1 is SGHRS and CDR2 is YFSETQ. V was pared by 4 bases and J by 4 bases, with 0 bases of the junction left unmatched. CDR3 bases: TGCGCCAGCAGCGGACTAGCGGGGGCAGATACGCAGTATTTT. This sequence encodes CASSGLAGADTQYF.

The rearrangement joins TRBV7-2 to TRBJ1-5; possible D gene TRBD1, 6 bases. Deletions cut 5 bases from V and 2 bases from J, with 10 bases between. The CDR3 is made up of 14 amino acids. The germline V gene encodes CDR1 SGHTA and CDR2 FQGNSA. The CDR3 protein is CASSRPGGNQPQHF. The CDR3 bases are TGTGCCAGCAGCCGCCCAGGGGGCAATCAGCCCCAGCATTTT.

The chain combines TRBV6-5 with TRBJ1-4; D is uncertain. The length of the CDR3 is 12 residues. CDR1 MNHEY and CDR2 SVGAGI come from the germline V gene. Trimming pared 10 bases from V and 8 bases from J, leaving 14 bases between. CDR3: CATSGEREKLFF. The DNA for the CDR3 is TGTGCCACCTCGGGAGAAAGGGAAAAACTGTTTTTT.

The rearrangement links TRBV11-3 to TRBJ2-2, with D perhaps matching TRBD1 (6 bases). Trimming stripped 3 bases from V and 2 bases from J, with 10 bases between. Germline V gene data show CDR1 as SGHNT and CDR2 as YENEEA. The CDR3 length is 15 residues. Here the CDR3 reads CASSLTGVNTGELFF. The DNA for the CDR3 is TGTGCCAGCAGCTTGACAGGAGTTAACACCGGGGAGCTGTTTTTT.

The chain combines TRBV4-2 with TRBJ1-1; 8 bases match TRBD1. The germline gives CDR1 LGHNA, CDR2 YNFKEQ. Trimming cost V 4 bases and J 1 base; bases outside gene matches: 5. This CDR3 has 15 residues. For the CDR3, the DNA is TGTGCCAGCAGCCTAAGACAGGGGCAGAACACTGAAGCTTTCTTT. Its protein product is CASSLRQGQNTEAFF.

This rearrangement joins TRBV29-1 to TRBJ2-2, with D possibly TRBD1 on 6 matching bases. The CDR3 sequence is 14 residues long. Germline V CDR1 and CDR2: SQVTM, ANQGSEA. V was shortened by 8 bases and J by 0 bases, with 13 bases between the two germline ends. The CDR3 reads CSIGQTPNTGELFF. The CDR3 DNA sequence: TGCAGCATAGGACAGACGCCGAACACCGGGGAGCTGTTTTTT.

The chain carries TRBV24-1 and TRBJ2-1; 10 bases align to TRBD2. In germline, CDR1 is KGHDR, CDR2 SFDVKD. V trimming: 7 bases; J trimming: 8 bases; junction bases outside the gene matches: 7. The CDR3 spans 14 residues. Here the CDR3 reads CATRSSGGPHEQFF. CDR3 coding DNA: TGTGCCACCAGGAGTAGCGGGGGGCCCCATGAGCAGTTCTTC.